What follows describes a single T cell receptor beta chain. Clones were sequenced by immunoSEQ multiplex PCR, and TCRdb holds only the in-frame ones, with some missing. The sample holds approximately 220,000 clones; 65% to 85% are singletons and the top ten take around 25%. The length of the CDR3 is 14 residues. Trimming stripped 3 bases from V and 2 bases from J, with 8 bases between. Per germline, CDR1 KGHSH and CDR2 LQKENI. The sample is drawn from a study of blood T cell repertoires in COVID-19. This TCR was sampled from a man aged 40-49 years with acute or convalescent COVID-19. This chain links TRBV18 with TRBJ1-5; D unclear. The sequenced sample was peripheral blood. CDR3: CASSPLLRNQPQHF. The CDR3 nucleotides read TGTGCCAGCTCACCGCTACTACGCAATCAGCCCCAGCATTTT.